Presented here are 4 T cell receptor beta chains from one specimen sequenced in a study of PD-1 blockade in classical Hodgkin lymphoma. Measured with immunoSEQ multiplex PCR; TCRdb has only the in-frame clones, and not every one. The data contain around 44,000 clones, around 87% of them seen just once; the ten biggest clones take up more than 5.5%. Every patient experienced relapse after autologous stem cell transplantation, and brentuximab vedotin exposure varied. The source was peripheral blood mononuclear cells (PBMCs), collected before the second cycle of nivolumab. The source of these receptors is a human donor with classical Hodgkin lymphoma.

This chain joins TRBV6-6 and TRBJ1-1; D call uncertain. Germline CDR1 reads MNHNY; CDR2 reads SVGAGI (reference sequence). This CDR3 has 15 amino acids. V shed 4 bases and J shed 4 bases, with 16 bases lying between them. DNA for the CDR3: TGTGCCAGCAGTTTACAGAACCGGTGGGGCACTGAAGCTTTCTTT. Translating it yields CASSLQNRWGTEAFF.

CDR3 residues: CAISPGTGENEQYF. The CDR3 DNA reads TGTGCCATCAGTCCCGGGACAGGGGAAAACGAGCAGTACTTC. J is TRBJ2-7 and V is TRBV10-3; 10 nucleotides agree with TRBD1. This CDR3 comprises 14 residues. The germline CDR1 and CDR2 sequences are ENHRY and SYGVKD. The V gene end was trimmed by 5 bases and the J gene end by 5 bases; junction bases not matched to a gene: 6.

The chain's CDR3 is CASSPGTGISYEQYF. CDR3 DNA: TGTGCCAGCAGCCCCGGGACAGGGATAAGCTACGAGCAGTACTTC. The gene calls are TRBV28 and TRBJ2-7; 9 nucleotides align to TRBD1. The CDR3 runs to 15 residues. Germline V lookup: CDR1 MDHEN, CDR2 SYDVKM. The ends lost 6 bases at V and 3 bases at J; junction bases unmatched: 9.

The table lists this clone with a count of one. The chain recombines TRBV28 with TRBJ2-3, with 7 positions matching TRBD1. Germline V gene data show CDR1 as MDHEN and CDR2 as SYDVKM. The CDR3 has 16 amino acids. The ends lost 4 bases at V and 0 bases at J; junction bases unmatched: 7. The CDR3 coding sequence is TGTGCCAGCAGTTATCCTGGGACAGCCAGCACAGATACGCAGTATTTT. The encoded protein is CASSYPGTASTDTQYF.